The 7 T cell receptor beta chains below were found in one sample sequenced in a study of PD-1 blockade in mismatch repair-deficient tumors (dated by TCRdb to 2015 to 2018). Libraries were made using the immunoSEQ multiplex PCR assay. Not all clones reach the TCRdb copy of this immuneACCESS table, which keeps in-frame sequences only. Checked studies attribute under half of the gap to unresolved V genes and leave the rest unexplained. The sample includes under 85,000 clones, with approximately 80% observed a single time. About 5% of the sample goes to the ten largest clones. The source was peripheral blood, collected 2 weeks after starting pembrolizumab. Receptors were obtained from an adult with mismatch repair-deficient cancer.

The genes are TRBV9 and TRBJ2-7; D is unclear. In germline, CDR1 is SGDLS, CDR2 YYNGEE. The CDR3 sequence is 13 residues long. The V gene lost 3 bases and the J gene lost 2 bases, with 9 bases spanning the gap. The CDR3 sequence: CASSGDLPYEQYF. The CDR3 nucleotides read TGTGCCAGCAGCGGTGACCTTCCCTACGAGCAGTACTTC.

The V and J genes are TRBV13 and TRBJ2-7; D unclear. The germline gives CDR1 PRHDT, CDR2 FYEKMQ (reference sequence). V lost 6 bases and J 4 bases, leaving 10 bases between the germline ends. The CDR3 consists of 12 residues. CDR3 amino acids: CASSATRYEQYF. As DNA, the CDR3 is TGTGCCAGCAGTGCCACTCGTTACGAGCAGTACTTC. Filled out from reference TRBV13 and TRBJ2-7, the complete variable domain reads AAGVIQSPRHLIKEKRETATLKCYPIPRHDTVYWYQQGPGQDPQFLISFYEKMQSDKGSIPDRFSAQQFSDYHSELNMSSLELGDSALYFCASSATRYEQYFGPGTRLTVT.

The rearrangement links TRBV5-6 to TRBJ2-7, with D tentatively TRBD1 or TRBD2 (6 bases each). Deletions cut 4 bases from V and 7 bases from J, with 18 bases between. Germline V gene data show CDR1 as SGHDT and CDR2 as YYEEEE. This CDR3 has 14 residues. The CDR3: CASSIRLGGREQYF. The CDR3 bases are TGTGCCAGCAGCATACGATTAGGGGGGAGGGAGCAGTACTTC.

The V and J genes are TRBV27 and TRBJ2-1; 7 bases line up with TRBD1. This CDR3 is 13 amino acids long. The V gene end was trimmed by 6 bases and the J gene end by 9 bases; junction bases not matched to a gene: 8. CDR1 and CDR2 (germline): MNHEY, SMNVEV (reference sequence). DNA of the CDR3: TGTGCCAGCAGCCGAAAACAGGGGACTGAGCAGTTCTTC. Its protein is CASSRKQGTEQFF.

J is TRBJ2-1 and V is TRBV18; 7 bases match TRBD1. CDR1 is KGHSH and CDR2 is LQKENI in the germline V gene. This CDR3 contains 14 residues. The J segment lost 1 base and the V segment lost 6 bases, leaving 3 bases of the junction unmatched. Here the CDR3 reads CASSPGGSYNEQFF. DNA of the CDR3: TGTGCCAGCTCCCCAGGGGGTTCCTACAATGAGCAGTTCTTC.

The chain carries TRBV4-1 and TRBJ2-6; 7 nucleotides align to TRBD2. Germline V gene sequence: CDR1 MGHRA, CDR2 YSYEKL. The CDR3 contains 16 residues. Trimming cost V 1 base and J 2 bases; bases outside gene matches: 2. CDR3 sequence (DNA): TGCGCCAGCAGCCAAGGGGAGGGACCTGGGGCCAACGTCCTGACTTTC. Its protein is CASSQGEGPGANVLTF.

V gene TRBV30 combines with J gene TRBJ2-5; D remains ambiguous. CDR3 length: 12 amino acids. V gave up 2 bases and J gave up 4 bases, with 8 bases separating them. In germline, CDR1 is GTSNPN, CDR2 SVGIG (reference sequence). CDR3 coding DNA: TGTGCCTGGAGTCGGTCTTTAGAGACCCAGTACTTC. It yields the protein CAWSRSLETQYF.